Below, one TCR beta chain is given with its context. Antigen: not known. These data belong to a study of OX40 agonist ivuxolimab in advanced cancers. Across the study: In this cohort, patients received ivuxolimab, an agonistic anti-OX40 (CD134) antibody. Study results and limitations: CD8+ T cells were the subset that, on average, had more expanded clones than CD4+.

Profiled with immunoSEQ multiplex PCR; TCRdb holds only in-frame clones, not every one. The sample contains about 53,000 clones, around nine tenths of which appear only once. Between the trimmed V and J ends, which lost 2 bases and 3 bases, there was a span of 10 bases. Germline CDR1 and CDR2: KGHSH and LQKENI. The CDR3 is made up of 14 amino acids. The chain links TRBV18 to TRBJ1-1; D call uncertain. The sequencing here drew on CD4+ or CD8+ T cells sorted from blood, taken in a trial of the OX40 agonist ivuxolimab. The sequence was collected from an adult with an advanced solid tumor such as melanoma, head and neck, liver or kidney cancer. The CDR3 region has the DNA TGTGCCAGCTCACCAATGGACGGCGACACTGAAGCTTTCTTT. Translation: CASSPMDGDTEAFF.